The sequence of this T cell receptor beta chain was determined in a study of technical replicates of blood from a few donors. Sequencing was performed with immunoSEQ multiplex PCR; in TCRdb, only in-frame clones are kept and a portion is missing. In the table there are about 16,000 clones, around nine tenths of which are singletons. Germline V gene lookup returns CDR1 LNHDA and CDR2 SQIVND (reference sequence). Germline trimming cut 5 bases from V and 5 bases from J; bases unmatched to any gene: 11. CDR3 size: 15 residues. Sequenced: PBMCs. The rearrangement joins TRBV19 to TRBJ2-7; TRBD1 agrees at 8 bases. This sequence originates from a human donor in good health. For the CDR3, the DNA is TGTGCCAGTAGTCCCCAATCCTACAGGGGGAACGAGCAGTACTTC. This codes for CASSPQSYRGNEQYF.